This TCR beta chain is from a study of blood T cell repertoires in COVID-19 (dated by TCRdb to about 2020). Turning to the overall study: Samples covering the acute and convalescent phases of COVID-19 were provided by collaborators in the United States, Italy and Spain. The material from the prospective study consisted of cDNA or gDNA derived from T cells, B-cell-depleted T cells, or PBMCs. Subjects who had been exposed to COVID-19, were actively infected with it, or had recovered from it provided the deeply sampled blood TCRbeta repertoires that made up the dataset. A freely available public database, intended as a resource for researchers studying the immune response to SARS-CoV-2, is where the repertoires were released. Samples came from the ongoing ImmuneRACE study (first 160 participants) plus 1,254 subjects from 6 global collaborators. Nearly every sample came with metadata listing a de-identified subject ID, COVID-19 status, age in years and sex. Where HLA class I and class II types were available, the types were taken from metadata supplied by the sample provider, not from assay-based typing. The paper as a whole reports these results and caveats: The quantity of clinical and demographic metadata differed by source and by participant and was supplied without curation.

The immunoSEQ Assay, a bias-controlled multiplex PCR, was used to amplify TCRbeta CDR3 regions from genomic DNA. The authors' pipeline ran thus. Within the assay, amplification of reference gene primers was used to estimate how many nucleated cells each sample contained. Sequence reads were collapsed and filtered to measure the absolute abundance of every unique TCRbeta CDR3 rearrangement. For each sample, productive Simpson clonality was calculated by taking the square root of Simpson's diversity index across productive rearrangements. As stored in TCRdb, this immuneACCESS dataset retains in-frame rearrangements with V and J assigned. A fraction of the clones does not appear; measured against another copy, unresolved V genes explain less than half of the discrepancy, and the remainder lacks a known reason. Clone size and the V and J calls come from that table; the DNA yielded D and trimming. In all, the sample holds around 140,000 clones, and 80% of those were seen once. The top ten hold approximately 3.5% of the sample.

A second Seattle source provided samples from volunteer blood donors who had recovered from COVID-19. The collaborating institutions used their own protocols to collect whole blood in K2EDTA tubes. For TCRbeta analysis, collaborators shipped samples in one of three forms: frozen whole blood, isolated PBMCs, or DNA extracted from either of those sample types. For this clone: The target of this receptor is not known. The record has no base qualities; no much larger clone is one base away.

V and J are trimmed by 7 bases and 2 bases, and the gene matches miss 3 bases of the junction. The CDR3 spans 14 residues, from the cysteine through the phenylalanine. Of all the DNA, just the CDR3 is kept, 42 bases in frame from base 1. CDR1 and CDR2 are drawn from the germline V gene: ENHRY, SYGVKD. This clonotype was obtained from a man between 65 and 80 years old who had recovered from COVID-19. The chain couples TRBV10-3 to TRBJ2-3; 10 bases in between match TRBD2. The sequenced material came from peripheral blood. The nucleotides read TGTGCCATCAAGCTAGCGGGGGCCACAGATACGCAGTATTTT. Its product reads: CAIKLAGATDTQYF.